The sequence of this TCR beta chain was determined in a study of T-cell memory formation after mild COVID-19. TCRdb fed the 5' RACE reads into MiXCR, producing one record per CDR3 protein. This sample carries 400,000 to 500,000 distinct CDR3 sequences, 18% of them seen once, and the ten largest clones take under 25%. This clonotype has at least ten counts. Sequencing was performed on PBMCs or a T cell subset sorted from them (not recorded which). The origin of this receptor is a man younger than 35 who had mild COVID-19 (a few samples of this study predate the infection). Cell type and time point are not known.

The CDR3 DNA reads TGCAGTGCTAGTGATAGCGGGGGGGCAGATACGCAGTATTTT. It translates to CSASDSGGADTQYF. This chain links TRBV20-1 with TRBJ2-3; 11 bases line up with TRBD2. The germline CDR1 and CDR2 sequences are DFQATT and SNEGSKA (reference sequence). This CDR3 is built from 14 residues. The J segment lost 4 bases and the V segment lost 3 bases, leaving 3 bases of the junction unmatched.